The present T cell receptor (beta chain) was sequenced within a study of blood T cell repertoires in COVID-19. CDR3 size: 12 residues. V lost 1 base and J lost 5, with 5 bases in between. In germline, CDR1 is SGDLS, CDR2 YYNGEE. Measured with immunoSEQ multiplex PCR; TCRdb has only the in-frame clones, and not every one. The repertoire holds approximately 330,000 clones, with about 90% as singletons. Sequenced material: peripheral blood. The chain combines TRBV9 with TRBJ2-3, with D hard to call. The receptor was derived from a woman aged 40 to 55 with COVID-19, enrolled during active disease. This chain's CDR3 is CASSVLIDTQYF. In nucleotides, the CDR3 is TGTGCCAGCAGCGTACTTATAGATACGCAGTATTTT.